This TCR beta chain was observed in a study of T cells expressing NK-cell markers. Reanalyzing the 5' RACE reads, TCRdb keeps one entry per CDR3 protein, without DNA. Its table records 400,000 to 450,000 distinct CDR3 sequences. The CDR3 covers 16 residues. Sequenced: blood T cells: a sorted CD56 or NKG2C T cell subset, CD4+ or CD8+ T cells, or bulk PBMC T cells (not recorded which). The chain uses TRBV12-3 or TRBV12-4 and TRBJ2-3; TCRdb calls TRBD2, which cannot be checked without DNA. This clonotype originated in a woman between 18 and 70 years old in good health. CDR3 region: CASSFLRGGAADTQYF.